This is a list of T cell receptor beta chains from one sample in a study of cytomegalovirus exposure and HLA in healthy donors. Repertoires were generated with immunoSEQ multiplex PCR, while TCRdb's copy carries only in-frame clones and drops some. Of about 82,000 clones listed, around 9.1% were seen once; the top ten hold approximately 23%. The specimen sequenced was PBMCs. These receptors were collected from a man in his fifties or sixties in good health and CMV-seropositive. Each CDR3 is given with its conserved first and last residue. The order of the fields is D gene, V gene, clone size, J gene, CDR3 DNA, CDR3 protein. A D gene is named only where the DNA matches it firmly. Clone size is given for some rows only: seen once, a few or many times, or a class if the clone is expanded.

d_call: TRBD2; v_call: TRBV7-2; clone_size: few; j_call: TRBJ2-3; cdr3_nt: TGTGCCAGCAGCTCCTGGACTAGCAGAAATACGCAGTATTTT; cdr3_aa: CASSSWTSRNTQYF
d_call: TRBD1; v_call: TRBV2; clone_size: -; j_call: TRBJ2-1; cdr3_nt: TGTGCCAGCAGTGTAGGGGGCAGGATCAATGAGCAGTTCTTC; cdr3_aa: CASSVGGRINEQFF
d_call: TRBD1; v_call: TRBV27; clone_size: few; j_call: TRBJ1-1; cdr3_nt: TGTGCCAGCAGTTTAGGACAGGGGTACACTGAAGCTTTCTTT; cdr3_aa: CASSLGQGYTEAFF
d_call: TRBD1; v_call: TRBV19; clone_size: -; j_call: TRBJ1-4; cdr3_nt: TGTGCCAGTAGCCCTCTCTCCGGGACAGAACTGTTTTTT; cdr3_aa: CASSPLSGTELFF
d_call: -; v_call: TRBV9; clone_size: few; j_call: TRBJ1-3; cdr3_nt: TGTGCCAGCAGCGTAGAGACACCCGGACAAACCACCATATATTTT; cdr3_aa: CASSVETPGQTTIYF
d_call: TRBD1; v_call: TRBV6-6; clone_size: few; j_call: TRBJ2-1; cdr3_nt: TGTGCCAGCAGTTACGGGACAGGTACCGGTGAGCAGTTCTTC; cdr3_aa: CASSYGTGTGEQFF
d_call: -; v_call: TRBV9; clone_size: -; j_call: TRBJ2-2; cdr3_nt: TGTGCCAGCAGCCCCCGCGGGACGAACACCGGGGAGCTGTTTTTT; cdr3_aa: CASSPRGTNTGELFF
d_call: TRBD2; v_call: TRBV9; clone_size: few; j_call: TRBJ2-1; cdr3_nt: TGTGCCAGCAGCGTTGGACTAGCGGTCTACAATGAGCAGTTCTTC; cdr3_aa: CASSVGLAVYNEQFF
d_call: -; v_call: TRBV7-2; clone_size: -; j_call: TRBJ2-3; cdr3_nt: TGTGCCAGCAGCTTAGATAGAAGTACGCAGTATTTT; cdr3_aa: CASSLDRSTQYF
d_call: TRBD1; v_call: TRBV12-5; clone_size: few; j_call: TRBJ2-5; cdr3_nt: TGTGCTAGTGGCTCCGGACAGGGGATACAAGAGACCCAGTACTTC; cdr3_aa: CASGSGQGIQETQYF
d_call: -; v_call: TRBV28; clone_size: few; j_call: TRBJ2-7; cdr3_nt: TGTGCCAGCAACGCGGTGAGCTCCTACGAGCAGTACTTC; cdr3_aa: CASNAVSSYEQYF
d_call: TRBD1; v_call: TRBV7-8; clone_size: many; j_call: TRBJ1-1; cdr3_nt: TGTGCCAGCAGCTTAGAGGACAGGGGGCAGGACACTGAAGCTTTCTTT; cdr3_aa: CASSLEDRGQDTEAFF
d_call: -; v_call: TRBV10-3; clone_size: few; j_call: TRBJ1-4; cdr3_nt: TGTGCCATCAGTGAGTCGCAGACAGCTTCAACTAATGAAAAACTGTTTTTT; cdr3_aa: CAISESQTASTNEKLFF
d_call: -; v_call: TRBV6-1; clone_size: few; j_call: TRBJ2-3; cdr3_nt: TGTGCCAGCAGTGAAGTGAGCGGTCGCCGCACAGATACGCAGTATTTT; cdr3_aa: CASSEVSGRRTDTQYF
d_call: TRBD2; v_call: TRBV5-6; clone_size: -; j_call: TRBJ2-5; cdr3_nt: TGTGCCAGCAGCAAGGGACTAGCGCCTTACCAAGAGACCCAGTACTTC; cdr3_aa: CASSKGLAPYQETQYF
d_call: TRBD1; v_call: TRBV7-2; clone_size: few; j_call: TRBJ1-5; cdr3_nt: TGTGCCAGCAGCTTAGAAGGGACAGGGGATCAGCCCCAGCATTTT; cdr3_aa: CASSLEGTGDQPQHF
d_call: -; v_call: TRBV5-4; clone_size: few; j_call: TRBJ2-5; cdr3_nt: TGTGCCAGCAGCTTGGGAGGCGTCCCCGAGACCCAGTACTTC; cdr3_aa: CASSLGGVPETQYF
d_call: TRBD1; v_call: TRBV4-1; clone_size: -; j_call: TRBJ2-2; cdr3_nt: TGCGCCAGCAGCCCCACCGGGACAGGGATCGTCACCGGGGAGCTGTTTTTT; cdr3_aa: CASSPTGTGIVTGELFF
d_call: TRBD1; v_call: TRBV4-2; clone_size: -; j_call: TRBJ1-2; cdr3_nt: TGTGCCAGCAGCCAAGATGGGGGACAGACCTATGGCTACACCTTC; cdr3_aa: CASSQDGGQTYGYTF
d_call: -; v_call: TRBV29-1; clone_size: -; j_call: TRBJ1-5; cdr3_nt: TGCAGCGTTAGTCTGGGGACGGGAGATCAGCCCCAGCATTTT; cdr3_aa: CSVSLGTGDQPQHF
d_call: -; v_call: TRBV5-4; clone_size: few; j_call: TRBJ2-7; cdr3_nt: TGTGCCAGCAGGCAGGGGTCCGCAACCCACTACGAGCAGTACTTC; cdr3_aa: CASRQGSATHYEQYF
d_call: -; v_call: TRBV6-1; clone_size: few; j_call: TRBJ1-6; cdr3_nt: TGTGCCAGCAGTATACAGGGAAATAATTCACCCCTCCACTTT; cdr3_aa: CASSIQGNNSPLHF
d_call: -; v_call: TRBV10-3; clone_size: few; j_call: TRBJ2-5; cdr3_nt: TGTGCCATCAGTGAGAGCGGCAGGGGCCGTGGGGAGACCCAGTACTTC; cdr3_aa: CAISESGRGRGETQYF
d_call: -; v_call: TRBV19; clone_size: -; j_call: TRBJ1-6; cdr3_nt: TGTGCCAGTAGTACTACAGGTACGATGGATTCACCCCTCCACTTT; cdr3_aa: CASSTTGTMDSPLHF
d_call: -; v_call: TRBV6-1; clone_size: few; j_call: TRBJ2-1; cdr3_nt: TGTGCCAGCAGGGACGTGGGGGCGTCGAATGAGCAGTTCTTC; cdr3_aa: CASRDVGASNEQFF
d_call: TRBD2; v_call: TRBV7-9; clone_size: few; j_call: TRBJ2-3; cdr3_nt: TGTGCCAGCAGCTTAGTTAGCGGGACTGCAGATACGCAGTATTTT; cdr3_aa: CASSLVSGTADTQYF
d_call: -; v_call: TRBV19; clone_size: -; j_call: TRBJ2-7; cdr3_nt: TGTGCCAGTAGTAAGGGCAGGGACGGGGGTTACGAGCAGTACTTC; cdr3_aa: CASSKGRDGGYEQYF
d_call: -; v_call: TRBV6-1; clone_size: -; j_call: TRBJ1-4; cdr3_nt: TGTGCCAGCCGGAGCGGCGAAAAACTGTTTTTT; cdr3_aa: CASRSGEKLFF
d_call: -; v_call: TRBV5-1; clone_size: -; j_call: TRBJ2-2; cdr3_nt: TGCGCCAGCAGCGGGGGCGTAAACACCGGGGAGCTGTTTTTT; cdr3_aa: CASSGGVNTGELFF
d_call: -; v_call: TRBV9; clone_size: -; j_call: TRBJ2-5; cdr3_nt: TGTGCCAGCAGCGTAGTGGGTAGGGGCCAAGAGACCCAGTACTTC; cdr3_aa: CASSVVGRGQETQYF
d_call: -; v_call: TRBV28; clone_size: few; j_call: TRBJ2-3; cdr3_nt: TGTGCCAGCAGAGGGGCGATCAGCACAGATACGCAGTATTTT; cdr3_aa: CASRGAISTDTQYF
d_call: -; v_call: TRBV11-2; clone_size: -; j_call: TRBJ1-4; cdr3_nt: TGTGCCAGCAGCTTTCGGCGGGGTCATAATGAAAAACTGTTTTTT; cdr3_aa: CASSFRRGHNEKLFF
d_call: -; v_call: TRBV4-1; clone_size: few; j_call: TRBJ2-5; cdr3_nt: TGCGCCAGCAGCCAAGAAGGTAATGCGCGGCCTGGGGAGACCCAGTACTTC; cdr3_aa: CASSQEGNARPGETQYF
d_call: -; v_call: TRBV28; clone_size: few; j_call: TRBJ2-7; cdr3_nt: TGTGCCAGCAAAGATAGGACAAGGACCTCACTTCGCGGAGGGGAGCAGTACTTC; cdr3_aa: CASKDRTRTSLRGGEQYF
d_call: -; v_call: TRBV20-1; clone_size: -; j_call: TRBJ2-1; cdr3_nt: TGCAGTGCTAGACCGGGCAATGAGCAGTTCTTC; cdr3_aa: CSARPGNEQFF
d_call: -; v_call: TRBV15; clone_size: few; j_call: TRBJ1-5; cdr3_nt: TGTGCCACCAGCAGAGATGGCCGGGGTAGCAATCAGCCCCAGCATTTT; cdr3_aa: CATSRDGRGSNQPQHF
d_call: TRBD1; v_call: TRBV5-1; clone_size: few; j_call: TRBJ2-2; cdr3_nt: TGCGCCAGCAGCTTGACAGGGGGTGACACCGGGGAGCTGTTTTTT; cdr3_aa: CASSLTGGDTGELFF